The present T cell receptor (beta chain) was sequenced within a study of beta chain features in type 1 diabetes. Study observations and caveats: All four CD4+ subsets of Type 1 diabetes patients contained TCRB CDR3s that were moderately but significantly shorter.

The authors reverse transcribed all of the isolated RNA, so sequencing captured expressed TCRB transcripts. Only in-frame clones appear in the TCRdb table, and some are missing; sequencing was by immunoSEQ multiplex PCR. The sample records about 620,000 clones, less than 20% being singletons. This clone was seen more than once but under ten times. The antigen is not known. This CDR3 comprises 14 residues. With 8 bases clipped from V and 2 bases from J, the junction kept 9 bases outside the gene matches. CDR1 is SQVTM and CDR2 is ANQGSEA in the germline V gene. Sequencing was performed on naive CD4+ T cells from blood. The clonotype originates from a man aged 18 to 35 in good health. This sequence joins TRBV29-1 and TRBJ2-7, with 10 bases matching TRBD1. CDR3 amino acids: CSTRSGTGAYEQYF. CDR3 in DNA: TGCAGCACCCGATCCGGGACAGGGGCCTACGAGCAGTACTTC.